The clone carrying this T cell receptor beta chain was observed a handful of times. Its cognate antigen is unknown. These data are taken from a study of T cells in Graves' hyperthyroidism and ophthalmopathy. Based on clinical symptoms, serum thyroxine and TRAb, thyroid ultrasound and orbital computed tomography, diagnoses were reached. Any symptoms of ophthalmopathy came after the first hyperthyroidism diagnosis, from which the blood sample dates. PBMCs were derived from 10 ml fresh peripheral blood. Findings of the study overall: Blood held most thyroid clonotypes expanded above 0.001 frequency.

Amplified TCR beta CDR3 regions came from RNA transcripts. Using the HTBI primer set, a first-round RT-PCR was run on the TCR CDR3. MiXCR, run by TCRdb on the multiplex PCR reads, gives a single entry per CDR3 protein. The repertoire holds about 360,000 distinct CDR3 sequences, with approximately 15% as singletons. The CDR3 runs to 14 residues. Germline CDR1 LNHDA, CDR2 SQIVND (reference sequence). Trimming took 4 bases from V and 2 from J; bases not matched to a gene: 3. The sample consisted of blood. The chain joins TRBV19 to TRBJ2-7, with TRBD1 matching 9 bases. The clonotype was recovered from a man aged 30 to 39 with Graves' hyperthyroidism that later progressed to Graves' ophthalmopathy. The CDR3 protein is CASSTRQGAYEQYF. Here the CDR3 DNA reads TGTGCCAGTAGTACCCGACAGGGGGCCTACGAGCAGTACTTC.